This passage covers 9 T cell receptor beta chains from one sample sequenced in a study of identical twins. TCRdb re-derived calls from the 5' RACE reads in MiXCR, one entry per CDR3 protein. This table has around 1.7 million distinct CDR3 sequences, about 32% appearing once. The sequenced material came from cord blood. These receptors were obtained from a newborn girl in good health.

The rearrangement joins TRBV7-2 to TRBJ1-5, with TRBD1 matching over 7 bases. The J segment lost 6 bases and the V segment lost 2 bases, leaving 7 bases of the junction unmatched. CDR3 length: 15 residues. Germline CDR1 SGHTA, CDR2 FQGNSA. The CDR3 loop is CASSLREGAGQPQHF. DNA for the CDR3: TGTGCCAGCAGCTTACGGGAGGGGGCTGGTCAGCCCCAGCATTTT.

The genes are TRBV6-5 and TRBJ2-5; D perhaps matches TRBD2 (6 bases). V lost 5 bases and J lost 11, with 24 bases in between. The CDR3 totals 15 residues. Germline assignment: CDR1 MNHEY and CDR2 SVGAGI. This CDR3 is CASSRKPRGSGEQYF. The DNA for the CDR3 is TGTGCCAGCAGTCGAAAACCAAGGGGCTCGGGGGAGCAGTACTTC.

This clonotype occurred a few times. The chain combines TRBV25-1 with TRBJ2-1; 9 nucleotides line up with TRBD2. The CDR3 totals 14 residues. Losses at the gene ends were 4 bases for V and 4 bases for J; bases not matched to a gene: 2. The germline V gene has CDR1 MGHDK and CDR2 SYGVNS. The CDR3 DNA follows: TGTGCCAGCAGTGGGAGCGGGAGGTACAATGAGCAGTTCTTC. This encodes CASSGSGRYNEQFF.

The chain carries TRBV10-3 and TRBJ2-7; D is perhaps TRBD2 (6 bases). V dropped 4 bases and J dropped 4 bases, with 14 bases sitting between them. Germline V gene data show CDR1 as ENHRY and CDR2 as SYGVKD. This CDR3 comprises 14 residues. The CDR3 reads CAISGPSEEYEQYF. CDR3 DNA: TGTGCCATCAGTGGACCTAGCGAAGAGTACGAGCAGTACTTC.

This rearrangement joins TRBV20-1 to TRBJ2-1; 12 bases are shared with TRBD2. V trimming: 0 bases; J trimming: 12 bases; junction bases outside the gene matches: 9. CDR1 is DFQATT and CDR2 is SNEGSKA in the germline V gene (reference sequence). This CDR3 has 15 residues. CDR3 coding DNA: TGCAGTGCTAGAGATAGCCTAGCGGGAGGGCCTCGGCAGTTCTTC. Translated, it gives CSARDSLAGGPRQFF.

The V call is TRBV7-2, the J call TRBJ2-3; D uncertain. This CDR3 has 14 amino acids. Germline lookup yields CDR1 SGHTA and CDR2 FQGNSA. V was clipped by 2 bases and J by 8 bases, with 14 bases between them. The DNA of the CDR3 is TGTGCCAGCAGCTTAAATGGGATTAGAGGTACGCAGTATTTT. It specifies CASSLNGIRGTQYF.

This clonotype was recorded a few times. This chain links TRBV21-1 with TRBJ2-5; the D segment call TRBD2 is taken from the table without a DNA check. TRBV21-1 is a listed pseudogene. CDR3 length: 16 residues. The CDR3 DNA follows: TGTGCCAGCAGCACCTCCCGGACAAGAGTTCAAGAGACCCAGTACTTC. Translating gives CASSTSRTRVQETQYF.

This clonotype was seen at least ten times. CDR3 amino acids: CSARGGSSYEQYF. The CDR3 bases are TGCAGTGCTAGAGGGGGGAGCTCCTACGAGCAGTACTTC. The gene calls are TRBV20-1 and TRBJ2-7; D is possibly TRBD1 or TRBD2 (5 bases each). Trimming took off 1 base at V and 0 bases at J, with 7 bases between the two ends. Germline V gives CDR1 DFQATT, CDR2 SNEGSKA (reference sequence). The CDR3 runs to 13 residues.

The chain combines TRBV5-1 with TRBJ2-3, with 10 bases aligning to TRBD2. Germline V gives CDR1 SGHRS, CDR2 YFSETQ. The CDR3 is 15 amino acids. Trimming at V came to 7 bases and at J to 2 bases, leaving 7 bases not matched to a gene. CDR3 region: CASVRTSGNTDTQYF. CDR3 coding DNA: TGCGCCAGCGTACGGACTAGCGGCAACACAGATACGCAGTATTTT.